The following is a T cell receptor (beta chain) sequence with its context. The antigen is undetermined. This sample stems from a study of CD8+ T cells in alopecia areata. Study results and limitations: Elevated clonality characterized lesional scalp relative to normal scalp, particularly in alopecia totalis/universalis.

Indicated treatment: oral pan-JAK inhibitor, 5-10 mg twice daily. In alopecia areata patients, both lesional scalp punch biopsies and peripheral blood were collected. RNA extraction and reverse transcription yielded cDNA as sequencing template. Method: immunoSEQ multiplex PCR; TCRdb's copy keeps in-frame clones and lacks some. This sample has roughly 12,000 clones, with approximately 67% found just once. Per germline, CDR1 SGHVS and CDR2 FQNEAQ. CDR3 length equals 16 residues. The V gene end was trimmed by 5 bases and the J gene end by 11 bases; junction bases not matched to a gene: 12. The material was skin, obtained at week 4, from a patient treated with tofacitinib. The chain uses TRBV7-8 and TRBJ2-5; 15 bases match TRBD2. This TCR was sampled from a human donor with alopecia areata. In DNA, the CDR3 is TGTGCCAGCAGCGCAACCTCCGGGACTAGCGGGGGGCCGCAGTACTTC. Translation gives CASSATSGTSGGPQYF.